Shown below are 15 T cell receptor beta chains from a single sample sequenced in a study of T cell changes during pregnancy in multiple sclerosis. Generated by immunoSEQ multiplex PCR, the TCRdb table keeps only in-frame clones and is missing some. The sample has tens of thousands of clones; around 93% are singletons. The sample was CD8+ T cells from peripheral blood mononuclear cells, taken in the second trimester of pregnancy. All receptors come from a female donor with multiple sclerosis, enrolled in a pregnancy study.

The CDR3 loop reads CASSFPGSNEQYF. The CDR3 region has the DNA TGTGCCAGCAGCTTCCCAGGAAGTAACGAGCAGTACTTC. The chain uses TRBV9 and TRBJ2-7; D call uncertain. From germline, CDR1 is SGDLS and CDR2 YYNGEE. The CDR3 contains 13 residues. V dropped 4 bases and J dropped 5 bases, with 13 bases sitting between them. Filled out from reference TRBV9 and TRBJ2-7, the complete variable domain reads DSGVTQTPKHLITATGQRVTLRCSPRSGDLSVYWYQQSLDQGLQFLIQYYNGEERAKGNILERFSAQQFPDLHSELNLSSLELGDSALYFCASSFPGSNEQYFGPGTRLTVT.

This clone appeared a single time. V usage is TRBV10-3 and J usage is TRBJ1-1; D unclear. Per germline, CDR1 ENHRY and CDR2 SYGVKD. The V end was cut by 5 bases, the J end by 1 base, with 11 bases between. The CDR3 loop spans 14 amino acids. The CDR3 is CAISTTDENTEAFF. CDR3 in DNA: TGTGCCATCAGTACCACAGACGAGAACACTGAAGCTTTCTTT.

V and J are TRBV7-9 and TRBJ2-7, with D possibly being TRBD1 (6 bases). The CDR3 covers 15 residues. V shed 2 bases and J shed 0 bases, with 11 bases lying between them. Per germline, CDR1 SEHNR and CDR2 FQNEAQ (reference sequence). CDR3 DNA sequence: TGTGCCAGCAGCTTATTGAAGGACAGCTCCTACGAGCAGTACTTC. This translates into CASSLLKDSSYEQYF.

This clone was observed once. The chain is built from TRBV28 and TRBJ2-7; 8 bases match TRBD1. CDR1 MDHEN and CDR2 SYDVKM come from the germline V gene. Germline trimming cut 3 bases from V and 4 bases from J; bases unmatched to any gene: 5. This CDR3 spans 14 amino acids. CDR3 protein: CASSFPGQGYEQYF. The CDR3 coding sequence is TGTGCCAGCAGTTTCCCTGGACAGGGTTACGAGCAGTACTTC.

Comments on this clone: Relative to the germline gene, one junction end is altered; a read error may explain this. The chain combines TRBV6-5 with TRBJ1-1; 9 bases fit TRBD1. The CDR3 contains 13 residues. In germline, CDR1 is MNHEY, CDR2 SVGAGI. CDR3 coding DNA: TGTGTCAGCCAGGGACAGGGGAACACTGAAGCTTTCTTT. Amino acids: CVSQGQGNTEAFF.

The V gene is TRBV27, the J gene TRBJ2-7; 7 nucleotides agree with TRBD2. Germline V gene lookup returns CDR1 MNHEY and CDR2 SMNVEV (reference sequence). V was clipped by 0 bases and J by 3 bases; unmatched bases: 5. CDR3 size: 15 residues. The CDR3 nucleotides read TGTGCCAGCAGTTTATCCCCTAGCGGCAACTACGAGCAGTACTTC. The encoded protein is CASSLSPSGNYEQYF.

The chain employs TRBV19 and TRBJ2-1; D is unresolved. CDR1 is LNHDA and CDR2 is SQIVND in the germline V gene (reference sequence). Trimming stripped 5 bases from V and 5 bases from J, with 10 bases between. The CDR3 extends over 13 amino acids. The CDR3 DNA reads as TGTGCCAGTAGTCATGGCGGAGACAATGAGCAGTTCTTC. Its protein is CASSHGGDNEQFF.

The rearrangement links TRBV13 to TRBJ2-5; TRBD2 matches at 14 bases. Per the germline V gene, CDR1 is PRHDT and CDR2 is FYEKMQ (reference sequence). The length of the CDR3 is 18 residues. V trimming: 5 bases; J trimming: 4 bases; junction bases outside the gene matches: 12. Written as DNA, the CDR3 is TGTGCCAGCAGCGCCAGGACTAGCGGGGGGCCGGGAGGAGAGACCCAGTACTTC. It specifies CASSARTSGGPGGETQYF. Supplemented by reference TRBV13 and TRBJ2-5, the full variable domain reads AAGVIQSPRHLIKEKRETATLKCYPIPRHDTVYWYQQGPGQDPQFLISFYEKMQSDKGSIPDRFSAQQFSDYHSELNMSSLELGDSALYFCASSARTSGGPGGETQYFGPGTRLLVL.

The V and J genes are TRBV27 and TRBJ2-5; D is ambiguous. Germline V gene data show CDR1 as MNHEY and CDR2 as SMNVEV (reference sequence). The CDR3 spans 14 residues. Between the trimmed V and J ends, which lost 0 bases and 2 bases, there was a span of 7 bases. The CDR3 DNA reads TGTGCCAGCAGTTTATCCGGAGCGCAAGAGACCCAGTACTTC. Its protein product is CASSLSGAQETQYF.

The CDR3 region is CASSRGGNQPQHF. For the CDR3, the DNA is TGTGCCAGCAGCCGGGGGGGCAATCAGCCCCAGCATTTT. The chain couples TRBV14 to TRBJ1-5, with D maybe TRBD1 (5 bases). The V end lost 4 bases, the J end lost 2 bases, and 6 bases lay between the germline ends. CDR1 and CDR2 from the germline V gene are SGHDN and FVKESK. There are 13 residues in the CDR3.

CDR3 loop: CASSLLRGCYGYTF. Here the CDR3 DNA reads TGTGCCAGCAGCTTACTCAGGGGGTGCTATGGCTACACCTTC. The rearrangement uses TRBV9 and TRBJ1-2, with 7 bases lining up with TRBD1. This CDR3 is 14 amino acids long. The J segment lost 4 bases and the V segment lost 4 bases, leaving 7 bases of the junction unmatched. CDR1 is SGDLS and CDR2 is YYNGEE in the germline V gene. Filled out from reference TRBV9 and TRBJ1-2, the complete variable domain reads DSGVTQTPKHLITATGQRVTLRCSPRSGDLSVYWYQQSLDQGLQFLIQYYNGEERAKGNILERFSAQQFPDLHSELNLSSLELGDSALYFCASSLLRGCYGYTFGSGTRLTVV.

V usage is TRBV7-8 and J usage is TRBJ2-2; D gene uncertain. The germline CDR1 and CDR2 sequences are SGHVS and FQNEAQ. V lost 5 bases to trimming and J lost 9 bases, with 19 bases between them. The CDR3 loop spans 15 amino acids. DNA of the CDR3: TGTGCCAGCAGCCCTCGGCGCCTACTTAGCAGGGAGCTGTTTTTT. Its protein is CASSPRRLLSRELFF.

The chain has TRBV20-1 and TRBJ2-1; TRBD2 might be the D (5 bases). The CDR3 has 11 residues. Between the trimmed V and J ends, which lost 2 bases and 8 bases, there was a span of 7 bases. CDR1 and CDR2 (germline): DFQATT, SNEGSKA (reference sequence). The CDR3 DNA follows: TGCAGTGCTAGAAGGGAGCATGAGCAGTTCTTC. It specifies CSARREHEQFF.

This chain connects TRBV6-6 to TRBJ2-3, with a weak D call TRBD2 (6 bases). This CDR3 has 13 residues. CDR1 is MNHNY, CDR2 SVGAGI, per germline (reference sequence). The germline V and J ends were trimmed by 11 bases and 2 bases, with 14 bases remaining between them. CDR3 DNA: TGTGCCGGCGGGGACTCTGTCACAGATACGCAGTATTTT. Protein product: CAGGDSVTDTQYF.

This chain connects TRBV7-9 to TRBJ1-1; the match to TRBD1 covers 12 bases. Looked up from germline, CDR1 is SEHNR and CDR2 is FQNEAQ (reference sequence). After removal of 5 bases from V and 4 bases from J, the junction contained 5 bases not matched to a gene. The CDR3 has 15 amino acids. Here the CDR3 DNA reads TGTGCCAGCAGCGTAGGGACAGGGGGCCTCACTGAAGCTTTCTTT. Its protein is CASSVGTGGLTEAFF.